The clone carrying this T cell receptor (beta chain) occurred many times. Antigen specificity is unknown. Per the germline V gene, CDR1 is MNHEY and CDR2 is SVGEGT. Losses at the gene ends were 6 bases for V and 5 bases for J; bases not matched to a gene: 13. This CDR3 contains 15 residues. TCRdb re-derived calls from the 5' RACE reads in MiXCR, one entry per CDR3 protein. The sample carries about 240,000 distinct CDR3 sequences, roughly 3.5% recorded once. These data come from a study of T cells after yellow fever vaccination. Study overall: Researchers used SMART-Seq v4 Ultra Low Input to prepare fractions that had low cell numbers.

Findings and limits, study-wide: Clones that expanded after primary vaccination mostly reappeared after the booster (over 95% CD4, 70% to 90% CD8). Although most clonotypes did not, a small share appeared in both CD4 and CD8 compartments. Contamination of FACS-sorted repertoires by abundant clonotypes from the bulk population could occur.

This chain links TRBV6-2 or TRBV6-3 with TRBJ2-7; 7 positions match TRBD1. The source is a man between 18 and 29 years old who received the YFV17D yellow fever vaccine. The sample in question was PBMCs, obtained 15 days after the yellow fever booster vaccination. The CDR3 loop is CASSVRGRGFHEQYV. Here the CDR3 DNA reads TGTGCCAGCAGCGTAAGGGGGCGCGGGTTCCACGAGCAGTACGTC.